Below, 22 T cell receptor beta chains from the same sample are listed, as sequenced in a study of breast tumors, draining lymph nodes, adjacent tissues. One entry per CDR3 protein results from TCRdb running MiXCR on the multiplex PCR reads. This table holds some 110,000 distinct CDR3 sequences, about 29% found once. Breast cancer patients provided tissue from their axillary draining lymph nodes. The sample consisted of axillary lymph node tissue. Receptors originate from a female donor with breast cancer. Some clones in this sample may be carry-over from other donors' samples.

At least ten counts were recorded for this clonotype. This may be a read error, as it is one base from a much larger clone. This rearrangement joins TRBV7-2 to TRBJ2-5, with TRBD2 identical over 7 bases. CDR1 is SGHTA and CDR2 is FQGNSA in the germline V gene. The length of the CDR3 is 15 residues. The CDR3 reads CASSPLGGNLETQHF. The CDR3 DNA reads TGTGCCAGCAGCCCCCTGGGGGGGAACTTAGAGACCCAGCACTTC.

The sample holds many counts of this clonotype. J is TRBJ2-7 and V is TRBV28; D remains unclear. V was trimmed by 6 bases and J by 3 bases, leaving 18 bases between them. The CDR3 is 15 residues long. CDR1 and CDR2 from the germline V gene are MDHEN and SYDVKM. CDR3 DNA: TGTGCCAGCAGACCCGAAGTACCTGGCGGCTACGAGCAGTACTTC. It specifies CASRPEVPGGYEQYF.

The J gene is TRBJ1-3, the V gene TRBV16; no clear D gene. CDR3 length equals 16 residues. V lost 0 bases and J 0 bases, leaving 9 bases between the germline ends. CDR1 KGHSY and CDR2 FQNENV come from the germline V gene. The CDR3 nucleotides read TGTGCCAGCAGCCAATCCGCCGGGGTCTCTGGAAACACCATATATTTT. Translated, it gives CASSQSAGVSGNTIYF. Full variable domain (outside the CDR3, taken from reference TRBV16 and TRBJ1-3): GEEVAQTPKHLVRGEGQKAKLYCAPIKGHSYVFWYQQVLKNEFKFLISFQNENVFDETGMPKERFSAKCLPNSPCSLEIQATKLEDSAVYFCASSQSAGVSGNTIYFGEGSWLTVV.

There are many counts of this clonotype. The CDR3 loop reads CASSARDRLFFYGYTF. CDR3 nucleotide sequence: TGTGCCAGCAGCGCCCGGGACAGGCTGTTTTTCTATGGCTACACCTTC. The chain has TRBV9 and TRBJ1-2; 8 bases map to TRBD1. J gave up 4 bases and V 3 bases, and 11 bases lay outside the gene matches. The CDR3 contains 16 residues. Per the germline V gene, CDR1 is SGDLS and CDR2 is YYNGEE.

This clonotype was counted only a few times. This chain joins TRBV19 and TRBJ1-1; D is uncertain. The CDR3 sequence is 12 residues long. V shed 8 bases and J shed 4 bases, with 11 bases lying between them. Germline-derived CDR1 and CDR2 are LNHDA and SQIVND (reference sequence). The DNA of the CDR3 is TGTGCCAGTGGACGGCTGGTCACTGAAGCTTTCTTT. Amino acid sequence: CASGRLVTEAFF.

This clonotype was seen ten or more times. The V gene is TRBV20-1, the J gene TRBJ2-7, with 7 bases lining up with TRBD2. Per the germline V gene, CDR1 is DFQATT and CDR2 is SNEGSKA (reference sequence). The CDR3 length is 14 residues. With 3 bases clipped from V and 1 base from J, the junction kept 6 bases outside the gene matches. The CDR3 nucleotides read TGCAGTGCTAGCAGGGAGGGTTGGTCCTACGAGCAGTACTTC. It translates to CSASREGWSYEQYF.

This clonotype appeared many times. This rearrangement joins TRBV6-5 to TRBJ2-7; TRBD2 matches 7 bases. Trimming took 3 bases from V and 2 from J; bases not matched to a gene: 7. The CDR3 consists of 15 residues. Looked up from germline, CDR1 is MNHEY and CDR2 is SVGAGI. The CDR3 coding sequence is TGTGCCAGCAGTTATTCGGGGAGGGCGGCCTACGAGCAGTACTTC. This encodes CASSYSGRAAYEQYF.

This clonotype was observed at least ten times. This chain connects TRBV4-2 to TRBJ2-7; 10 nucleotides line up with TRBD2. Unmatched junction bases numbered 5, after V lost 6 bases and J lost 6 bases. This CDR3 is 13 amino acids long. The germline V gene has CDR1 LGHNA and CDR2 YNFKEQ. The chain's CDR3 is CASRFGTSAEQYF. The DNA of the CDR3 is TGTGCCAGCAGATTCGGGACTAGCGCCGAGCAGTACTTC.

This clonotype was recorded at least ten times. The genes are TRBV6-1 and TRBJ2-1; 9 nucleotides match TRBD1. J lost 3 bases, V lost 8 bases, and 8 bases had no gene match. CDR1 is MNHNS, CDR2 SASEGT, per germline. CDR3 length: 15 amino acids. The CDR3 loop is CASGEGTGFYNEQFF. CDR3 in DNA: TGTGCCAGCGGAGAGGGGACAGGGTTCTACAATGAGCAGTTCTTC.

This clonotype showed up many times. The chain employs TRBV7-9 and TRBJ1-5; TRBD1 matches 12 bases. The V segment lost 5 bases and the J segment 5 bases; nucleotides outside the gene matches: 4. The CDR3 is made up of 15 amino acids. Germline V gives CDR1 SEHNR, CDR2 FQNEAQ (reference sequence). Written as DNA, the CDR3 is TGTGCCAGCAGCCGCGGGACAGGGGGCGATCAGCCCCAGCATTTT. It specifies CASSRGTGGDQPQHF.

This clonotype has at least ten counts. J is TRBJ2-3 and V is TRBV10-3; 9 bases line up with TRBD1. This CDR3 is 16 amino acids long. Germline CDR1 ENHRY, CDR2 SYGVKD. With 6 bases clipped from V and 8 bases from J, the junction kept 15 bases outside the gene matches. DNA for the CDR3: TGTGCCATCAGCTTACAAAAAGGAACAGGGGGCGGTACGCAGTATTTT. Translated: CAISLQKGTGGGTQYF.

V is TRBV7-2 and J is TRBJ2-7, with TRBD1 matching 9 bases. The germline gives CDR1 SGHTA, CDR2 FQGNSA. CDR3 size: 14 residues. V was clipped by 4 bases and J by 6 bases; unmatched bases: 7. Here the CDR3 reads CASSSRTGVPEQYF. The CDR3 DNA sequence: TGTGCCAGCAGCTCGAGGACAGGGGTCCCCGAGCAGTACTTC. Together with reference TRBV7-2 and TRBJ2-7, the CDR3 gives the full variable domain: GAGVSQSPSNKVTEKGKDVELRCDPISGHTALYWYRQSLGQGLEFLIYFQGNSAPDKSGLPSDRFSAERTGGSVSTLTIQRTQQEDSAVYLCASSSRTGVPEQYFGPGTRLTVT.

This clonotype was seen ten or more times. Written as DNA, the CDR3 is TGTGCCAGCAGTGGCGGGGTGTATCTAGCCAAAAACATTCAGTACTTC. Its translation: CASSGGVYLAKNIQYF. The V and J genes are TRBV2 and TRBJ2-4, with D perhaps TRBD2 (6 bases). Trimming stripped 4 bases from V and 0 bases from J, with 13 bases between. CDR1 and CDR2 from the germline V gene are SNHLY and FYNNEI. This CDR3 has 16 amino acids.

This clonotype was counted ten times or more. CDR3 region: CSARDRSGDNSPLHF. CDR3 sequence (DNA): TGCAGTGCTAGAGATCGGTCAGGGGATAATTCACCCCTCCACTTT. The chain joins TRBV20-1 to TRBJ1-6, with D perhaps matching TRBD1 (6 bases). The V end was cut by 0 bases, the J end by 5 bases, with 11 bases between. The CDR3 covers 15 residues. CDR1 and CDR2 (germline): DFQATT, SNEGSKA (reference sequence).

This clonotype appeared many times. The chain uses TRBV4-1 and TRBJ2-1, with TRBD2 as a possible D gene (5 bases). V lost 3 bases and J 4 bases, leaving 16 bases between the germline ends. The CDR3 loop spans 16 amino acids. Germline values: CDR1 MGHRA, CDR2 YSYEKL. CDR3 sequence (DNA): TGCGCCAGCAGCCACCCTGACTACAATCATTACAATGAGCAGTTCTTC. Translated, it gives CASSHPDYNHYNEQFF.

This clonotype came up many times. This chain uses TRBV6-5 with TRBJ2-2; 9 bases match TRBD2. The CDR3 covers 18 residues. Germline lookup yields CDR1 MNHEY and CDR2 SVGAGI. After removal of 0 bases from V and 5 bases from J, the junction contained 10 bases not matched to a gene. CDR3 nucleotides: TGTGCCAGCAGTTACTCGAAGGCGGGAGGGCCAGTTACCGGGGAGCTGTTTTTT. It codes for CASSYSKAGGPVTGELFF.

At least ten counts were recorded for this clonotype. A much larger clonotype is one base distant, so this may be a read error. The chain carries TRBV6-2 or TRBV6-3 and TRBJ2-6, with D unclear. This CDR3 contains 12 residues. V lost 5 bases, J lost 4 bases, and 3 bases lay in between. Looked up from germline, CDR1 is MNHEY and CDR2 is SVGEGT. The CDR3 spells CASSGGANVLTF. In DNA form, the CDR3 reads TGTGCCAGCAGTGGCGGGGCCAACGTCCTGACTTTC.

There are many counts of this clonotype. J is TRBJ1-2 and V is TRBV6-1, with D hard to call. Trimming cost V 0 bases and J 3 bases, with 14 bases left between them. CDR1 MNHNS and CDR2 SASEGT come from the germline V gene. This CDR3 comprises 16 residues. CDR3 region: CASSEALQTVYYGYTF. The CDR3 DNA follows: TGTGCCAGCAGTGAAGCGCTACAGACCGTTTACTATGGCTACACCTTC.

Of note for this clonotype: The junction and the germline gene differ at one end; a read error may be behind it. The rearrangement joins TRBV7-2 to TRBJ1-1; D is uncertain. CDR1 and CDR2 from the germline V gene are SGHTA and FQGNSA. This CDR3 comprises 16 residues. The CDR3 is CASSLQGGKLNTEPFF. The CDR3 DNA reads TGTGCCAGCAGCCTCCAAGGAGGGAAGCTGAACACTGAACCTTTCTTT.

This clonotype came up many times. The chain links TRBV20-1 to TRBJ2-5; 10 bases match TRBD2. V gave up 5 bases and J gave up 4 bases; unmatched junction bases: 13. This CDR3 comprises 16 residues. CDR1 DFQATT and CDR2 SNEGSKA come from the germline V gene (reference sequence). The CDR3 nucleotides read TGCAGTGCTGAAAAGTCGGGGGGACTAGCGACAGAGACCCAGTACTTC. Translated: CSAEKSGGLATETQYF.

The chain recombines TRBV4-2 with TRBJ1-4; no reliable D call. The CDR3 is 17 amino acids. V shed 2 bases and J shed 5 bases, with 18 bases lying between them. Per the germline V gene, CDR1 is LGHNA and CDR2 is YNFKEQ. The CDR3 protein is CASSQNGLAAYNEKLFF. The CDR3 DNA sequence: TGTGCCAGCAGCCAAAACGGACTAGCGGCCTACAATGAAAAACTGTTTTTT.

This clonotype was recorded at least ten times. V gene TRBV7-9 combines with J gene TRBJ2-3; D gene ambiguous. Germline CDR1 reads SEHNR; CDR2 reads FQNEAQ (reference sequence). CDR3 length equals 14 residues. V was trimmed by 1 base and J by 3 bases, leaving 8 bases between them. The CDR3 sequence: CASSLETDTDTQYF. CDR3 DNA: TGTGCCAGCAGCTTAGAAACAGATACAGATACGCAGTATTTT.